This T cell receptor (beta chain) was recorded in a study of cytomegalovirus exposure and HLA in healthy donors. General study results and limits: A later analysis found first-cohort TCR clusters tended to co-occur in the approximately 110 validation repertoires. There were a few CMV-associated chains whose specificity for CMV antigens was confirmed in vitro. Some TCR beta chains (164 of them) were listed as cytomegalovirus-associated.

This CDR3 is built from 17 residues. J lost 7 bases, V lost 4 bases, and 11 bases had no gene match. Germline CDR1 SEHNR, CDR2 FQNEAQ (reference sequence). Profiling relied on immunoSEQ multiplex PCR, and the TCRdb table lists in-frame clones only, not all of them. The sample lists about 400,000 clones, 86% occurring once. Separate from the roughly 670-subject first cohort, the approximately 120-subject validation cohort was the one that the donors belonged to. Points on this clone: Its specificity is unknown.

The receptor was isolated from a woman aged 18 to 35 in good health and CMV-seronegative. The specimen sequenced was PBMCs. V usage is TRBV7-9 and J usage is TRBJ2-4; TRBD2 aligns across 12 bases. The CDR3 DNA reads as TGTGCCAGCAGCTCCTCCTCTAGCGGGGGGGCAACTAACATTCAGTACTTC. It translates to CASSSSSSGGATNIQYF.